This entry concerns a single T cell receptor beta chain. What it binds is not known. CDR1 MNHEY and CDR2 SVGAGI come from the germline V gene. V lost 0 bases and J 4 bases, leaving 6 bases between the germline ends. CDR3 length: 13 residues. This sample was included in a study of CD8+ T cells in alopecia areata. Study summary: Patients in the treated group were given tofacitinib by mouth, 5 to 10 mg twice a day. Study findings and constraints: Numerous expanded lesional clones remained in scalp and blood during tofacitinib. Patients displayed less clarity in TCR sharing than mice, a finding possibly related to HLA.

Treatment indicated: oral pan-JAK inhibitor, 5-10 mg twice daily. Collected material from alopecia areata patients comprised lesional scalp punch biopsies and peripheral blood. RNA extraction and reverse transcription yielded cDNA as sequencing template. Generated by immunoSEQ multiplex PCR, the TCRdb table keeps only in-frame clones and is missing some. The sample carries about 100,000 clones, 55% to 75% recorded once. The source was CD8+ T cells sorted from blood, collected at approximately week 60, from a patient treated with tofacitinib. The chain joins TRBV6-5 to TRBJ1-1, with D perhaps matching TRBD1 (5 bases). The sequence was collected from a human donor with alopecia areata. The CDR3 loop reads CASSYSTGTEAFF. CDR3 nucleotide sequence: TGTGCCAGCAGTTACTCAACAGGCACTGAAGCTTTCTTT.